The 25 T cell receptor beta chains below all came from one sample that was sequenced in a study of read filtering for tumor transcriptome and immune sequencing. The library was built from roughly 400 ng RNA with molecular barcoded adaptors for alpha/delta and beta/gamma chains. Using its own MiXCR run on the reads, TCRdb lists one record per CDR3 protein. This table holds about 130,000 distinct CDR3 sequences, over 10% found once. Sequencing was done on a sample of a population of CD138-negative cells sorted from bone marrow. The receptors derive from a donor at least 40 years old with multiple myeloma.

Worth noting for this clonotype: A much larger clone sits a single nucleotide away, making a read error possible. This rearrangement joins TRBV12-3 or TRBV12-4 to TRBJ2-3; TRBD2 agrees at 8 bases. CDR3 length equals 13 residues. The CDR3 reads CASSLALAGTRYF. As DNA, the CDR3 is TGTGCCAGCAGTTTAGCTTTAGCGGGAACGCGGTATTTT.

This clonotype was detected ten times or more. The chain joins TRBV27 to TRBJ2-2; 14 nucleotides align to TRBD2. The CDR3 spans 17 residues. In germline, CDR1 is MNHEY, CDR2 SMNVEV (reference sequence). V was pared by 2 bases and J by 6 bases, with 5 bases of the junction left unmatched. CDR3 coding DNA: TGTGCCAGCAGTTTAAATAGGGGACTAGCGGGAGCCGGGGAGCTGTTTTTT. Protein: CASSLNRGLAGAGELFF.

This clonotype appeared many times. This rearrangement joins TRBV20-1 to TRBJ2-1; unclear D gene. The V gene's germline CDR1 is DFQATT and CDR2 SNEGSKA (reference sequence). V was pared by 3 bases and J by 10 bases, with 4 bases between. CDR3 length: 9 residues. In DNA form, the CDR3 reads TGCAGTGCTAGTGAGGAGCAGTTCTTC. Translation gives CSASEEQFF.

This clonotype was recorded a few times. V gene TRBV18 combines with J gene TRBJ1-2; D perhaps matches TRBD1 (6 bases). Trimming pared 2 bases from V and 1 base from J, leaving 14 bases between. The CDR3 spans 16 residues. Germline values: CDR1 KGHSH, CDR2 LQKENI. The CDR3 DNA is TGTGCCAGCTCACCAACGAACAGGGAGAATAACTATGGCTACACCTTC. Amino acids: CASSPTNRENNYGYTF.

This clonotype was detected ten times or more. V is TRBV11-2 and J is TRBJ2-1; TRBD2 matches at 7 bases. The CDR3 is 16 residues long. Trimming at V came to 4 bases and at J to 2 bases, leaving 8 bases not matched to a gene. From germline, CDR1 is SGHAT and CDR2 FQNNGV. The CDR3 DNA follows: TGTGCCAGCAGCTCGCTGTTGAGCGGGGCCTACAATGAGCAGTTCTTC. This translates into CASSSLLSGAYNEQFF. Supplemented by reference TRBV11-2 and TRBJ2-1, the full variable domain reads EAGVAQSPRYKIIEKRQSVAFWCNPISGHATLYWYQQILGQGPKLLIQFQNNGVVDDSQLPKDRFSAERLKGVDSTLKIQPAKLEDSAVYLCASSSLLSGAYNEQFFGPGTRLTVL.

This clonotype was counted many times. The chain joins TRBV6-6 to TRBJ2-3, with 9 bases lining up with TRBD2. The CDR3 contains 14 residues. J gave up 2 bases and V 7 bases, and 4 bases lay outside the gene matches. Germline CDR1 is MNHNY and CDR2 is SVGAGI (reference sequence). The DNA for the CDR3 is TGTGCCAGCAATAGCGGGAGTCTCACAGATACGCAGTATTTT. This encodes CASNSGSLTDTQYF.

This clonotype was counted at least ten times. Relative to the germline gene, one junction end is altered; a read error may explain this. The chain couples TRBV7-9 to TRBJ1-2, with D perhaps matching TRBD1 (6 bases). The CDR3 is 13 residues long. The germline CDR1 and CDR2 sequences are SEHNR and FQNEAQ (reference sequence). The chain's CDR3 is CASSLGQSRSGSF. The CDR3 region has the DNA TGTGCCAGCAGCCTTGGACAGAGCCGCTCCGGAAGTTTC.

In its sample, this clonotype was seen a few times. The chain recombines TRBV4-1 with TRBJ1-1; D call uncertain. The CDR3 runs 14 residues. V lost 2 bases to trimming and J lost 8 bases, with 15 bases between them. CDR1 MGHRA and CDR2 YSYEKL come from the germline V gene. As DNA, the CDR3 is TGCGCCAGCAGCCAACGTGTCGGCGGCCGAGAAGCTTTCTTT. Translated: CASSQRVGGREAFF.

This clonotype came up many times. V usage is TRBV20-1 and J usage is TRBJ2-1, with unresolved D. The CDR3 runs 14 residues. V dropped 2 bases and J dropped 0 bases, with 8 bases sitting between them. Germline V gives CDR1 DFQATT, CDR2 SNEGSKA (reference sequence). The CDR3 here is CSARLLGSYNEQFF. In DNA form, the CDR3 reads TGCAGTGCTAGACTCCTTGGCTCCTACAATGAGCAGTTCTTC.

This sequence joins TRBV20-1 and TRBJ2-6; D not certain. This CDR3 has 14 amino acids. CDR1 is DFQATT and CDR2 is SNEGSKA in the germline V gene (reference sequence). The V gene lost 0 bases and the J gene lost 0 bases, with 3 bases spanning the gap. CDR3 amino acids: CSARDGSGANVLTF. DNA of the CDR3: TGCAGTGCTAGAGACGGCTCTGGGGCCAACGTCCTGACTTTC.

This clonotype was found once. The chain uses TRBV7-2 and TRBJ2-3; possible D gene TRBD1, 5 bases. Germline assignment: CDR1 SGHTA and CDR2 FQGNSA. The CDR3 runs to 14 residues. Trimming stripped 5 bases from V and 0 bases from J, with 9 bases between. CDR3 nucleotide sequence: TGTGCCAGCAGCCAACAGGCTAGCACAGATACGCAGTATTTT. Encoded protein: CASSQQASTDTQYF.

This clonotype was observed at least ten times. The gene calls are TRBV20-1 and TRBJ2-5; 12 nucleotides match TRBD2. The germline V gene encodes CDR1 DFQATT and CDR2 SNEGSKA (reference sequence). This CDR3 is built from 13 residues. The V gene end was trimmed by 5 bases and the J gene end by 2 bases; junction bases not matched to a gene: 0. The CDR3 DNA reads as TGCAGTGCTGGGACTAGCGGGCAAGAGACCCAGTACTTC. Its protein product is CSAGTSGQETQYF.

This clonotype was detected only a few times. This chain links TRBV5-1 with TRBJ2-5; D gene uncertain. The V end lost 0 bases, the J end lost 4 bases, and 10 bases lay between the germline ends. Per germline, CDR1 SGHRS and CDR2 YFSETQ. There are 14 residues in the CDR3. The CDR3, as DNA: TGCGCCAGCAGCTTGGTGGGTGCTCGAGAGACCCAGTACTTC. This gives the protein CASSLVGARETQYF.

At least ten counts were recorded for this clonotype. The chain recombines TRBV9 with TRBJ1-6; D might be TRBD1 (5 bases). This CDR3 is built from 15 residues. Trimming pared 4 bases from V and 13 bases from J, leaving 21 bases between. Germline CDR1 and CDR2: SGDLS and YYNGEE. CDR3 DNA: TGTGCCAGCAGCCTCGGGGCCGGCGAAGAGTGGCCCCTCCACTTT. Protein product: CASSLGAGEEWPLHF.

With respect to this clonotype: A much bigger clone sits one base away, suggesting this may be a read error. A read error is likely, as this CDR3 ends without the conserved phenylalanine or tryptophan. The rearrangement uses TRBV9 and TRBJ1-1, with TRBD1 matching over 8 bases. The CDR3 contains 14 residues. The junction had 2 bases not matched to a gene; V was cut back by 3 bases and J by 1 base. CDR1 and CDR2 (germline): SGDLS, YYNGEE. CDR3 residues: CASSAGQANTEAFL. The CDR3 DNA reads as TGTGCCAGCAGCGCGGGACAGGCGAACACTGAAGCTTTCCTT.

This clonotype was seen many times. V is TRBV20-1 and J is TRBJ2-7; the D call may be TRBD1 or TRBD2 (6 bases each). This CDR3 contains 14 residues. Germline V gene data show CDR1 as DFQATT and CDR2 as SNEGSKA (reference sequence). Trimming left V 5 bases short and J 4 bases short, with 18 bases between. In nucleotides, the CDR3 is TGCAGTGCTTGGGGTGGAGGGGGGCCGTACGAGCAGTACTTC. This translates into CSAWGGGGPYEQYF.

This clonotype was detected many times. The chain has TRBV10-3 and TRBJ2-5, with 11 nucleotides matching TRBD2. V lost 3 bases, J lost 4 bases, and 10 bases stayed unmatched. This CDR3 spans 17 amino acids. CDR1 is ENHRY and CDR2 is SYGVKD in the germline V gene. The CDR3 coding sequence is TGTGCCATCAGTGAACGGTCAACTAGCGGGAGCGGAGAGACCCAGTACTTC. It codes for CAISERSTSGSGETQYF.

In its sample, this clonotype was seen many times. The chain carries TRBV7-9 and TRBJ1-1, with no clear D. CDR1 is SEHNR, CDR2 FQNEAQ, per germline (reference sequence). V was trimmed by 6 bases and J by 7 bases, leaving 15 bases between them. The CDR3 has 13 residues. CDR3 sequence: CASSLLQTDEAFF. CDR3 nucleotides: TGTGCCAGCAGTTTACTGCAGACGGATGAAGCTTTCTTT.

This clonotype was recorded many times. The chain has TRBV2 and TRBJ1-2; no firm D call. The V gene's germline CDR1 is SNHLY and CDR2 FYNNEI. Between the trimmed V and J ends, which lost 2 bases and 9 bases, there was a span of 10 bases. The CDR3 extends over 12 amino acids. The CDR3 protein is CASSETAGSYTF. The CDR3 region has the DNA TGTGCCAGCAGTGAAACAGCCGGAAGCTACACCTTC. The whole variable domain, filled in from reference TRBV2 and TRBJ1-2, reads EPEVTQTPSHQVTQMGQEVILRCVPISNHLYFYWYRQILGQKVEFLVSFYNNEISEKSEIFDDQFSVERPDGSNFTLKIRSTKLEDSAMYFCASSETAGSYTFGSGTRLTVV.

A note on this clonotype: A much larger clone sits a single nucleotide away, making a read error possible. The chain combines TRBV7-9 with TRBJ2-5; no clear D. The CDR3 consists of 17 residues. Germline CDR1 reads SEHNR; CDR2 reads FQNEAQ (reference sequence). This CDR3 is CSSSPPPRGGRKETQYF. The CDR3, as DNA: TGTTCCAGCAGCCCCCCTCCCAGAGGTGGCAGGAAAGAGACCCAGTACTTC. Filled out from reference TRBV7-9 and TRBJ2-5, the complete variable domain reads DTGVSQNPRHKITKRGQNVTFRCDPISEHNRLYWYRQTLGQGPEFLTYFQNEAQLEKSRLLSDRFSAERPKGSFSTLEIQRTEQGDSAMYLCSSSPPPRGGRKETQYFGPGTRLLVL.

This clonotype was counted at least ten times. The chain couples TRBV4-1 to TRBJ2-3, with 11 positions matching TRBD2. Germline-derived CDR1 and CDR2 are MGHRA and YSYEKL. The CDR3 has 17 amino acids. The V segment lost 3 bases and the J segment 6 bases; nucleotides outside the gene matches: 11. Here the CDR3 reads CASSQERLAGWGDTQYF. CDR3 bases: TGCGCCAGCAGCCAGGAGAGACTAGCGGGGTGGGGGGATACGCAGTATTTT.

This clonotype occurred many times. V usage is TRBV6-1 and J usage is TRBJ2-3; unclear D gene. The CDR3 covers 13 residues. Deletions cut 6 bases from V and 3 bases from J, with 10 bases between. The germline V gene has CDR1 MNHNS and CDR2 SASEGT. CDR3 residues: CASRDEFTDTQYF. Written as DNA, the CDR3 is TGTGCCAGCAGGGACGAGTTTACAGATACGCAGTATTTT.

This clonotype was recorded at least ten times. V gene TRBV7-2 combines with J gene TRBJ2-2; 7 bases are a match to TRBD1. The CDR3 runs to 16 residues. Germline values: CDR1 SGHTA, CDR2 FQGNSA. The trim removed 5 bases at V and 6 bases at J, leaving 12 bases unmatched. CDR3 in amino acids: CASSLRQGQKAGELFF. DNA for the CDR3: TGTGCCAGCAGCCTCCGACAGGGTCAGAAGGCCGGGGAGCTGTTTTTT.

Ten or more counts support this clonotype. DNA of the CDR3: TGTGCCAGCAGTCCGGGACAGCGAACCTACAATGAGCAGTTCTTC. This encodes CASSPGQRTYNEQFF. The chain links TRBV28 to TRBJ2-1; 7 bases align to TRBD1. CDR3 size: 15 residues. V lost 5 bases to trimming and J lost 2 bases; unmatched junction nucleotides: 6. Germline-derived CDR1 and CDR2 are MDHEN and SYDVKM.

Ten or more counts support this clonotype. V usage is TRBV12-3 or TRBV12-4 and J usage is TRBJ2-3; TRBD2 matches at 7 bases. J lost 2 bases, V lost 6 bases, and 20 bases had no gene match. CDR3 length equals 19 residues. As DNA, the CDR3 is TGTGCCAGCAGCCAGTCCTTAGGTGGTAGGCGGGGGACCACAGATACGCAGTATTTT. Translated, it gives CASSQSLGGRRGTTDTQYF.